This T cell receptor beta chain comes out of a study of blood T cell repertoires in COVID-19. The repertoire was sequenced with immunoSEQ multiplex PCR; TCRdb's copy has only in-frame clones and lacks some. The data hold 180,000 or so clones, with approximately 80% observed a single time. The CDR3 loop spans 15 amino acids. Looked up from germline, CDR1 is KGHDR and CDR2 is SFDVKD. V gave up 7 bases and J gave up 6 bases; unmatched junction bases: 11. Material: peripheral blood. The chain joins TRBV24-1 to TRBJ1-1; TRBD1 aligns across 9 bases. This clonotype originated in a woman between 35 and 50 years old with COVID-19, enrolled during active disease. The CDR3 protein is CATRATGTGKAEAFF. The CDR3 coding sequence is TGTGCCACCAGGGCAACCGGGACAGGGAAGGCTGAAGCTTTCTTT.